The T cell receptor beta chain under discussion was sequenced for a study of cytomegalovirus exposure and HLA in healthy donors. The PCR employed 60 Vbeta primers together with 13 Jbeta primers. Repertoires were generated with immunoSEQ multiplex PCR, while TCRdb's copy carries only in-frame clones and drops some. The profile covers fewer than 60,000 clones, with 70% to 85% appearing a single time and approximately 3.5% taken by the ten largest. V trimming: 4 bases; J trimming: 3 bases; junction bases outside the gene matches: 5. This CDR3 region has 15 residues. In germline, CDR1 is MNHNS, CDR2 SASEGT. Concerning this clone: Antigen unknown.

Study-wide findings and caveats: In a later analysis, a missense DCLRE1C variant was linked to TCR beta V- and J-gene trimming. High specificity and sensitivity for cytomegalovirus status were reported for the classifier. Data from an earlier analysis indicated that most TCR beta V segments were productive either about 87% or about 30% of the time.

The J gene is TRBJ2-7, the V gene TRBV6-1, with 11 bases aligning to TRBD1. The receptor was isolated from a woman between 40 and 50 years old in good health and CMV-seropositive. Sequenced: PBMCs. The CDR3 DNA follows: TGTGCCAGCAGTGTTTCCGGGACAGGGGGCTACGAGCAGTACTTC. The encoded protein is CASSVSGTGGYEQYF.